The TCR beta chain under discussion was sequenced for a study of spatial heterogeneity in lung cancer. Across the whole study: A strong correlation was found between TCR transcript counts in tumor regions and a T cell module score derived from matched bulk RNA-seq. Study observations and caveats: Alpha and beta chain coverage of tumor T cells was estimated at about 7% and 13%, respectively. It was found that expanded intratumoral alpha and beta TCR counts tracked tumor mutation counts.

Specified time point: sample taken at primary tumor resection. Without sorting, whole RNA was sequenced from tumor, nontumor lung or frozen PBMC. TCRdb independently ran MiXCR on the 5' RACE reads; one entry per CDR3 protein. Here the sample spans some 16,000 distinct CDR3 sequences, 6.5% to 8% being singletons. As to this clonotype: Its antigen remains unidentified. Since it is a stray read in a library aimed at alpha chains, this beta chain has a size that is not meaningful.

The CDR3 sequence is 12 residues long. Germline V lookup: CDR1 MNHNS, CDR2 SASEGT. V was pared by 5 bases and J by 2 bases, with 3 bases between. The receptor comes from a female donor with early-stage non-small cell lung cancer. This specimen consisted of lung tumor tissue, obtained at surgery. The J gene is TRBJ2-2, the V gene TRBV6-1; no clear D. For the CDR3, the DNA is TGTGCCAGCAGTAGAAACACCGGGGAGCTGTTTTTT. Translation: CASSRNTGELFF.